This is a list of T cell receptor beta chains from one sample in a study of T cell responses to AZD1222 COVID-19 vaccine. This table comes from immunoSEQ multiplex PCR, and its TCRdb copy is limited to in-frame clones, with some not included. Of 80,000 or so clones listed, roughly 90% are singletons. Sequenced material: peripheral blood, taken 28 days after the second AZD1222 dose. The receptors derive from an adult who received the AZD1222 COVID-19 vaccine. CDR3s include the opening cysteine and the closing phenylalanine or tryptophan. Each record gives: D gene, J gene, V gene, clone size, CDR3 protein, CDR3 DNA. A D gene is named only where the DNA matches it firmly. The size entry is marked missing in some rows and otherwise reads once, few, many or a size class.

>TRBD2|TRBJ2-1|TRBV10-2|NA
CASSGVPGLERVGQFF
TGCGCCAGCAGTGGAGTCCCGGGACTAGAACGGGTCGGGCAGTTCTTC
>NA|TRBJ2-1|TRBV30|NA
CAWSVLEKDEQFF
TGTGCCTGGAGTGTACTAGAGAAGGATGAGCAGTTCTTC
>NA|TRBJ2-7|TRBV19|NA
CASRMQGQREQYF
TGTGCCAGTAGGATGCAGGGTCAACGCGAGCAGTACTTC
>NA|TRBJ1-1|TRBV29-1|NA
CSVSRGGVNTEAFF
TGCAGCGTTTCGAGGGGGGGGGTGAACACTGAAGCTTTCTTT
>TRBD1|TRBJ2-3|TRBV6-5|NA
CASSWDRDTDTQYF
TGTGCCAGCAGCTGGGACAGGGACACAGATACGCAGTATTTT
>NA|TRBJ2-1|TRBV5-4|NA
CASSPGDVEQFF
TGTGCCAGCAGCCCGGGAGACGTTGAGCAGTTCTTC
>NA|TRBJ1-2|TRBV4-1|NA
CASSQDLRGGPYGYTF
TGCGCCAGCAGCCAAGATCTCAGGGGAGGGCCCTATGGCTACACCTTC
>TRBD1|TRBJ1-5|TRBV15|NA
CATSYGTDNQPQHF
TGTGCCACCAGCTACGGGACAGACAATCAGCCCCAGCATTTT
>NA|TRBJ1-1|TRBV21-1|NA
CASSKVGAFF
TGTGCCAGCAGCAAAGTTGGAGCTTTCTTT
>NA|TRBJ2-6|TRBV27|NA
CASSIGRLGANVLTF
TGTGCCAGCAGTATCGGACGGCTAGGGGCCAACGTCCTGACTTTC
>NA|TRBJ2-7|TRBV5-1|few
CASSLASEGTYEQYF
TGCGCCAGCAGCTTGGCGAGCGAGGGTACCTACGAGCAGTACTTC
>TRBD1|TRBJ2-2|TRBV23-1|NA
CASSQSKGGRRGAVF
TGCGCCAGCAGTCAATCGAAAGGGGGCCGCCGGGGAGCTGTTTTT
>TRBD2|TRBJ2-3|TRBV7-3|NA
CASSFAREGTDTQYF
TGTGCCAGCAGCTTTGCGCGGGAGGGCACAGATACGCAGTATTTT
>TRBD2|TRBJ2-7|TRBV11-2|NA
CASSLDLTSGGYEQYF
TGTGCCAGCAGCTTAGACTTGACTAGCGGGGGCTACGAGCAGTACTTC
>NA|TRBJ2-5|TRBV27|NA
CASSFTEKETQYF
TGTGCCAGCAGTTTTACGGAAAAAGAGACCCAGTACTTC
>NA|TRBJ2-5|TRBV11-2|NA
CASSLASQETQYF
TGTGCCAGCAGCCTAGCTAGCCAAGAGACCCAGTACTTC
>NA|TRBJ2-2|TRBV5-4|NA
CASSGGLGTGELFF
TGTGCCAGCAGCGGGGGTCTGGGGACCGGGGAGCTGTTTTTT
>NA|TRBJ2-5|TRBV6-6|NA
CASSSSGTLNAETQYF
TGTGCCAGCAGTAGCTCCGGAACTTTGAATGCGGAGACCCAGTACTTC
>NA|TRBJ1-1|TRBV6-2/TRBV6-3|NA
CASSGDTAVNTEAFF
TGTGCCAGCAGTGGGGACACAGCCGTGAACACTGAAGCTTTCTTT
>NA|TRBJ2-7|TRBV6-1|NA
CASSEAYEQYF
TGTGCCAGCAGTGAAGCCTACGAGCAGTACTTC
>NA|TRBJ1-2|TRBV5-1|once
CASSLSEGIGYGYTF
TGCGCCAGCAGCTTGTCTGAGGGAATTGGCTATGGCTACACCTTC
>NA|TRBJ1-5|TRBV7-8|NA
CASSRDPSDQPQHF
TGTGCCAGCAGCCGAGATCCATCGGATCAGCCCCAGCATTTT
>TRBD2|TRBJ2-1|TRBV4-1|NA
CASSQVGLAGERSGYNEQFF
TGCGCCAGCAGCCAAGTAGGACTAGCGGGAGAAAGGAGTGGCTACAATGAGCAGTTCTTC
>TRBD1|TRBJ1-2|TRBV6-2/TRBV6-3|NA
CASSLADRVAGYTF
TGTGCCAGCAGCTTAGCGGACAGGGTAGCTGGCTACACCTTC
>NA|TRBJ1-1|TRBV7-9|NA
CASSPQGNTEAFF
TGTGCCAGCAGCCCTCAGGGGAACACTGAAGCTTTCTTT
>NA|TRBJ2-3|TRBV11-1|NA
CASSALARTDTQYF
TGTGCCAGCAGCGCTCTAGCGCGCACAGATACGCAGTATTTT
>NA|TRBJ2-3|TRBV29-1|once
CSGGSGSDTQYF
TGCAGCGGCGGCTCAGGGTCAGATACGCAGTATTTT
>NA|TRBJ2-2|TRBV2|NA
CATNTGYIGELFF
TGTGCCACCAACACAGGGTATATCGGGGAGCTGTTTTTT
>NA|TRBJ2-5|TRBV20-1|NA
CSASSLVQETQYF
TGCAGTGCTAGTAGTCTAGTCCAAGAGACCCAGTACTTC